This record concerns one TCR beta chain sequence. Its matching antigen is unknown. The CDR3 has 18 amino acids. Germline V gene lookup returns CDR1 LNHNV and CDR2 YYDKDF (reference sequence). V lost 2 bases and J lost 7, with 26 bases in between. The sequenced template was RNA, covering the TCR beta CDR3 region. First-round RT-PCR relied on HTBI primers, and a second-round multiplex PCR came next. TCRdb processed the multiplex PCR reads anew with MiXCR; each CDR3 protein has one entry. The sample carries over a million distinct CDR3 sequences, about 35% recorded once. This record belongs to a study of Graves' ophthalmopathy and Graves' hyperthyroidism. Study results and caveats: Discriminating ophthalmopathy from stable hyperthyroidism, a 13-signature model attained a sensitivity of about 88% and a specificity of about 79%.

V gene TRBV15 combines with J gene TRBJ1-2; D is possibly TRBD1 (6 bases). Sequencing was performed on peripheral blood or thyroid tissue (not recorded which). This receptor was obtained from an adult man with Graves' hyperthyroidism. The CDR3 DNA reads as TGTGCCACCAGCAGACCCCGAGACAGGCAGCCTTCGCGTGGTGGCTACACCTTC. It codes for CATSRPRDRQPSRGGYTF. The variable domain in full, completed from reference TRBV15 and TRBJ1-2, reads DAMVIQNPRYQVTQFGKPVTLSCSQTLNHNVMYWYQQKSSQAPKLLFHYYDKDFNNEADTPDNFQSRRPNTSFCFLDIRSPGLGDTAMYLCATSRPRDRQPSRGGYTFGSGTRLTVV.